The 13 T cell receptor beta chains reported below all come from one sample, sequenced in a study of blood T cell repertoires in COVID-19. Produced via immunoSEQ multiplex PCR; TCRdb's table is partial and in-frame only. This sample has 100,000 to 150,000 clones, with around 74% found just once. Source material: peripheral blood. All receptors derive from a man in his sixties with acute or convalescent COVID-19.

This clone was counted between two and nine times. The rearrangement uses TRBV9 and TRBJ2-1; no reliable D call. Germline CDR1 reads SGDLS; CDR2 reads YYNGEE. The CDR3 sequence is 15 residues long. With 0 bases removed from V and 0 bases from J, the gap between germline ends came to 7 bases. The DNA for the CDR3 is TGTGCCAGCAGCGTAGCCGATAGCTCCTACAATGAGCAGTTCTTC. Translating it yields CASSVADSSYNEQFF.

The CDR3 sequence: CASSPPRGGVSGTEAFF. The DNA for the CDR3 is TGTGCCAGCTCACCCCCGAGGGGGGGTGTATCGGGCACTGAAGCTTTCTTT. This sequence joins TRBV18 and TRBJ1-1; TRBD1 is a possible D gene (6 bases). With 3 bases removed from V and 4 bases from J, the gap between germline ends came to 21 bases. Germline lookup yields CDR1 KGHSH and CDR2 LQKENI. The CDR3 length is 17 residues.

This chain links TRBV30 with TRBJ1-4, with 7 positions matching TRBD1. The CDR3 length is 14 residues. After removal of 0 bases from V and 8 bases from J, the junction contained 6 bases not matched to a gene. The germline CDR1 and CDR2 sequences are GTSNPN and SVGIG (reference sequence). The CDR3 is CAWSVHGTAEKLFF. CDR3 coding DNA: TGTGCCTGGAGTGTACACGGGACAGCAGAAAAACTGTTTTTT.

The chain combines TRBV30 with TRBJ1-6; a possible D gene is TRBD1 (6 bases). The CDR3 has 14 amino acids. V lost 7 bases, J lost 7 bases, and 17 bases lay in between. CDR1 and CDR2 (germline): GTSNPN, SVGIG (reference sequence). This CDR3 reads CAFSGRGYNSPLHF. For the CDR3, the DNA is TGTGCCTTTTCTGGGAGGGGGTACAATTCACCCCTCCACTTT.

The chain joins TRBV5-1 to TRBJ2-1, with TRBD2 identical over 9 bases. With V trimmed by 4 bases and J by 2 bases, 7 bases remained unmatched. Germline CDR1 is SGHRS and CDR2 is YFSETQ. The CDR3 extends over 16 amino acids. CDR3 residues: CASSHPREGAYNEQFF. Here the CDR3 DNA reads TGCGCCAGCAGCCACCCGCGGGAGGGGGCCTACAATGAGCAGTTCTTC. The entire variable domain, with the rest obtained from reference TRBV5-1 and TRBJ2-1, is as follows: KAGVTQTPRYLIKTRGQQVTLSCSPISGHRSVSWYQQTPGQGLQFLFEYFSETQRNKGNFPGRFSGRQFSNSRSEMNVSTLELGDSALYLCASSHPREGAYNEQFFGPGTRLTVL.

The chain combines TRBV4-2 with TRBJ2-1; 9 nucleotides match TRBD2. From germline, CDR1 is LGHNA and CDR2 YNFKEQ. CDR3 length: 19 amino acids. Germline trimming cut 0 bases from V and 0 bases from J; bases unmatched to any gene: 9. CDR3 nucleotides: TGTGCCAGCAGCCAAGATGCCCGCGGGAGGGCCACCTCCTACAATGAGCAGTTCTTC. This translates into CASSQDARGRATSYNEQFF.

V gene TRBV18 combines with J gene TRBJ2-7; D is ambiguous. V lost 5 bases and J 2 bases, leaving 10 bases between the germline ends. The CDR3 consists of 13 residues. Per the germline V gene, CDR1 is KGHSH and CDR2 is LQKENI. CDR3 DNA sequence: TGTGCCAGCTCAGCAGGCGCCGCCTACGAGCAGTACTTC. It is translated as CASSAGAAYEQYF.

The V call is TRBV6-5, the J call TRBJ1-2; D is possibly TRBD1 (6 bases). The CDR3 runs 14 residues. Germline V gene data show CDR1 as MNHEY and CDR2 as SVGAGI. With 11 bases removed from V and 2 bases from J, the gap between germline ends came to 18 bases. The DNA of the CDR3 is TGTGCCGCAGCCGGGGGGGCGCGAAACTATGGCTACACCTTC. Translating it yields CAAAGGARNYGYTF.

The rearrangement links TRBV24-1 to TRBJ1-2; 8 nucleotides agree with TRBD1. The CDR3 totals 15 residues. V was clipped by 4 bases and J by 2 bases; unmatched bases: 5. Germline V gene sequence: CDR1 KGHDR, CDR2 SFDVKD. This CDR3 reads CATSDPGGTNYGYTF. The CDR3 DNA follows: TGTGCCACCAGTGACCCAGGGGGCACCAACTATGGCTACACCTTC.

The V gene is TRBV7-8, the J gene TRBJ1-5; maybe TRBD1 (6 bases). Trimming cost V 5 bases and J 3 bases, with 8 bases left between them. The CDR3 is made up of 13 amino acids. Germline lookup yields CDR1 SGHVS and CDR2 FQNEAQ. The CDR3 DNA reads TGTGCCAGCAGCCAGGGACACAATCAGCCCCAGCATTTT. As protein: CASSQGHNQPQHF.

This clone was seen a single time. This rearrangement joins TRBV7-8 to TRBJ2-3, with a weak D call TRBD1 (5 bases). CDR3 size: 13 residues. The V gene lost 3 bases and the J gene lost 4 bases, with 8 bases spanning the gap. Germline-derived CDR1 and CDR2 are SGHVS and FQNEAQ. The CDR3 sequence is CASSFQGSDTQYF. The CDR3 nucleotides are TGTGCCAGCAGCTTTCAGGGATCAGATACGCAGTATTTT.

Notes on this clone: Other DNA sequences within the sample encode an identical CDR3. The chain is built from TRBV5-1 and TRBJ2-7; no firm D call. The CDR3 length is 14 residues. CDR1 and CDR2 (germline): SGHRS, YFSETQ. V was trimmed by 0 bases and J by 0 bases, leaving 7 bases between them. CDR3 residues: CASSLGGGSYEQYF. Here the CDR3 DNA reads TGCGCCAGCAGCTTGGGAGGCGGCTCCTACGAGCAGTACTTC.

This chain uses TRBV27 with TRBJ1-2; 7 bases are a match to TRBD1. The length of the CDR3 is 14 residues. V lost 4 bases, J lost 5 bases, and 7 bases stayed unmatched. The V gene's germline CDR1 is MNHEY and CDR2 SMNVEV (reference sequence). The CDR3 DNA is TGTGCCAGCAGTTCGACGACAGGGAAATATGGCTACACCTTC. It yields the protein CASSSTTGKYGYTF.